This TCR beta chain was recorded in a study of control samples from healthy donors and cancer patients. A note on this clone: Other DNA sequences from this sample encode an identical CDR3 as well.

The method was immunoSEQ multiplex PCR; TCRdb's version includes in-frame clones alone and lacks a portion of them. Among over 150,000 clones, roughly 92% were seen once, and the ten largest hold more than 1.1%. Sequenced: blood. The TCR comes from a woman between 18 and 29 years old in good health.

Here the CDR3 reads CASSGTGSGETQYF. In DNA form, the CDR3 reads TGTGCCAGCAGTGGAACGGGATCGGGGGAGACCCAGTACTTC. The gene calls are TRBV2 and TRBJ2-5; D is possibly TRBD2 (5 bases). The CDR3 is 14 residues long. From germline, CDR1 is SNHLY and CDR2 FYNNEI. V lost 4 bases to trimming and J lost 5 bases, with 14 bases between them.